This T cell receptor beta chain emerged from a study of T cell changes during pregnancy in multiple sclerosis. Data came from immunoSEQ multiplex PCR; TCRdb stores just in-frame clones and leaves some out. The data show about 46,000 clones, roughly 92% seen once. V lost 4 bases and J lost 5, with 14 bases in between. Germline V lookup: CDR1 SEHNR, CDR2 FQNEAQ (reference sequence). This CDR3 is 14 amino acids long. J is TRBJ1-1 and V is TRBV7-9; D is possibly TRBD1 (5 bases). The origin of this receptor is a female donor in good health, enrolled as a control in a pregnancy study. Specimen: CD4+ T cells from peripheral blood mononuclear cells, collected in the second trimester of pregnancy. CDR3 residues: CASSSLGGGTEAFF. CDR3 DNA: TGTGCCAGCAGCTCTTTGGGGGGTGGGACTGAAGCTTTCTTT. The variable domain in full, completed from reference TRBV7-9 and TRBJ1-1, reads DTGVSQNPRHKITKRGQNVTFRCDPISEHNRLYWYRQTLGQGPEFLTYFQNEAQLEKSRLLSDRFSAERPKGSFSTLEIQRTEQGDSAMYLCASSSLGGGTEAFFGQGTRLTVV.